What follows describes a single T cell receptor beta chain. What it recognizes is unknown. Trimming took off 2 bases at V and 8 bases at J, with 9 bases between the two ends. The CDR3 covers 12 residues. Germline lookup yields CDR1 LNHDA and CDR2 SQIVND (reference sequence). The data originate from a study of T cell responses to AZD1222 COVID-19 vaccine. Study findings and constraints: Vaccine-associated CD4 TCRs spanned spike, dominant at 160-218 and 743-854. Spike-specific TCR breadth and depth were elevated following two AZD1222 doses. Close to half of all spike-specific TCRs reportedly target regions of the variants that are unmutated. Clonal diversity may have been underestimated, and the donors were mostly white British, with more females than males.

TCRdb's table, derived via immunoSEQ multiplex PCR, lists solely in-frame clones and lacks some. The table lists 120,000 to 150,000 clones, more than 70% of them singletons. J is TRBJ1-1 and V is TRBV19; D remains unclear. Sequenced here: peripheral blood, sampled 28 days after the second AZD1222 dose. The receptor was isolated from an adult who received the AZD1222 COVID-19 vaccine. In DNA, the CDR3 is TGTGCCAGTAGTATACGGGGAGGGGAAGCTTTCTTT. It translates to CASSIRGGEAFF.